Reported below is one T cell receptor beta chain. The sample comes from a study of blood T cell repertoires in COVID-19. Background on the study: There were acute and convalescent COVID-19 samples, and they came from the United States, Italy and Spain.

Using immunoSEQ multiplex PCR, the repertoire was profiled, and TCRdb retains in-frame clones only, with some absent. The data contain 250,000 to 300,000 clones, about 86% of them seen just once; the ten biggest clones take up around 3.6%. The germline V and J ends were trimmed by 3 bases and 4 bases, with 9 bases remaining between them. Germline assignment: CDR1 MDHEN and CDR2 SYDVKM. This CDR3 spans 13 amino acids. This clonotype was sampled from a man between 18 and 35 years old with active or convalescent COVID-19. The chain joins TRBV28 to TRBJ2-5; a possible D gene is TRBD2 (6 bases). The sequencing input was peripheral blood. The CDR3 DNA follows: TGTGCCAGCAGTTTGGAGGGAGTAGAGACCCAGTACTTC. This encodes CASSLEGVETQYF.